This T cell receptor beta chain was observed in a study of blood T cell repertoires in COVID-19. Study as a whole: PBMCs, B-cell-depleted T cells, or T cells provided the cDNA or gDNA that made up the material.

Clones were sequenced by immunoSEQ multiplex PCR, and TCRdb holds only the in-frame ones, with some missing. This table holds roughly 260,000 clones, 88% found once. J gave up 15 bases and V 8 bases, and 24 bases lay outside the gene matches. CDR1 and CDR2 (germline): LNHDA, SQIVND (reference sequence). CDR3 length: 16 residues. The receptor was isolated from a man aged 55 to 70 who had recovered from COVID-19. The material sequenced was peripheral blood. The J gene is TRBJ2-1, the V gene TRBV19, with 8 bases matching TRBD1. CDR3 region: CASSSTGVPTEGGLFF. The CDR3 DNA sequence: TGTGCCAGTTCTTCGACAGGGGTGCCAACGGAGGGTGGTTTGTTCTTC.